This T cell receptor (beta chain) was sequenced for a study of blood T cell repertoires in COVID-19. Germline V gene sequence: CDR1 LNHDA, CDR2 SQIVND (reference sequence). The length of the CDR3 is 14 residues. V shed 10 bases and J shed 7 bases, with 17 bases lying between them. Authors' analysis steps: Quantification of nucleated cells was approximated via reference gene primer amplification. Profiled with immunoSEQ multiplex PCR; TCRdb holds only in-frame clones, not every one. That table furnishes V, J and clone size, whereas the DNA furnished D and trimming. The profile shows roughly 250,000 clones, 86% of them singletons.

The sequencing sample was made of peripheral blood. This sequence was found in a young woman with COVID-19, enrolled during active disease. This chain links TRBV19 with TRBJ1-6; D may be TRBD1 (6 bases). The CDR3 loop reads CATGPQGINSPLHF. Written as DNA, the CDR3 is TGTGCCACTGGGCCCCAGGGGATCAATTCACCCCTCCACTTT.